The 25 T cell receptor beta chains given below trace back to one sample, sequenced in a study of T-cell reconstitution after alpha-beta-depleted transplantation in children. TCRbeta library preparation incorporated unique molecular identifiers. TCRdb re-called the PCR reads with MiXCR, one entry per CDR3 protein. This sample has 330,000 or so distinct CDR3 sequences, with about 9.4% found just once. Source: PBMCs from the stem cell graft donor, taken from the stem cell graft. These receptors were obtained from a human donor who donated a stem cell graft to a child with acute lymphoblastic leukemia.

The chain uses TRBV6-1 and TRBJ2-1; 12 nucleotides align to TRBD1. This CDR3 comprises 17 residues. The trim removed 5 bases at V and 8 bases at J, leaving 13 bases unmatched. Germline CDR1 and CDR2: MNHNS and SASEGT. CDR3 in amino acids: CASSRQDPGQGADEQFF. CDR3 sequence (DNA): TGTGCCAGCAGTAGACAAGACCCGGGACAGGGGGCCGATGAGCAGTTCTTC.

The CDR3 bases are TGTGCCAGCAGTTACTCGCCACAAGAGACCCAGTACTTC. It encodes CASSYSPQETQYF. This sequence joins TRBV6-2 or TRBV6-3 and TRBJ2-5; no clear D. The CDR3 extends over 13 amino acids. Deletions cut 0 bases from V and 2 bases from J, with 4 bases between. The germline CDR1 and CDR2 sequences are MNHEY and SVGEGT.

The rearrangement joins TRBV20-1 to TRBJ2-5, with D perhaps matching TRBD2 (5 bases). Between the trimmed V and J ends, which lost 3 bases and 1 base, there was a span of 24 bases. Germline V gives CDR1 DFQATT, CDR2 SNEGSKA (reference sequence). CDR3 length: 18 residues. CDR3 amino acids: CSARGSLALRAAQETQYF. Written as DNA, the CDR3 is TGCAGTGCTAGGGGGTCCCTCGCTCTCCGAGCGGCCCAAGAGACCCAGTACTTC.

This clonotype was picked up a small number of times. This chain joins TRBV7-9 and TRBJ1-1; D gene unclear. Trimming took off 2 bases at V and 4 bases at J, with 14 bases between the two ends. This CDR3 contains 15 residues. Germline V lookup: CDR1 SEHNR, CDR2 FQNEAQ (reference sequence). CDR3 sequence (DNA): TGTGCCAGCAGCTTAAGAGACTCGGAACTCACTGAAGCTTTCTTT. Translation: CASSLRDSELTEAFF.

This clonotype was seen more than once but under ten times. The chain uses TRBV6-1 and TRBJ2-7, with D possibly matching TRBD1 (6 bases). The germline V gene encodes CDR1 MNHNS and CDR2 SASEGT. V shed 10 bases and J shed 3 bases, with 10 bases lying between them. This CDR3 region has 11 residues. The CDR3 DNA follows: TGTGCCACCGGACAGTTCTACGAGCAGTACTTC. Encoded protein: CATGQFYEQYF.

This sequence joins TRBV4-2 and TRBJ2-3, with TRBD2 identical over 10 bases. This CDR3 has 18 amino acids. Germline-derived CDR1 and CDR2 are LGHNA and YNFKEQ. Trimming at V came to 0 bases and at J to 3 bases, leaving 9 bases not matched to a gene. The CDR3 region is CASSQDGAGGHWTDTQYF. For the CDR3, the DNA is TGTGCCAGCAGCCAAGACGGAGCGGGAGGGCATTGGACAGATACGCAGTATTTT.

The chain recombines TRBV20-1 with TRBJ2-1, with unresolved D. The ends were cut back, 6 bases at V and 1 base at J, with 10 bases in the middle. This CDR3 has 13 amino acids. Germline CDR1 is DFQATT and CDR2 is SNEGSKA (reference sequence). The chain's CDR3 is CSAVAVSYNEQFF. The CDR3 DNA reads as TGCAGTGCGGTGGCGGTTTCCTACAATGAGCAGTTCTTC.

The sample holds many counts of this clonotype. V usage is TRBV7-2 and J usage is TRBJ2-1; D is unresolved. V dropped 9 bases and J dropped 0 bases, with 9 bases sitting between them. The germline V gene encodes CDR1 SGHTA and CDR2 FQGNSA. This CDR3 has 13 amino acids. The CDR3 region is CASRLISYNEQFF. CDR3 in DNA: TGTGCCAGTAGGCTGATCTCCTACAATGAGCAGTTCTTC.

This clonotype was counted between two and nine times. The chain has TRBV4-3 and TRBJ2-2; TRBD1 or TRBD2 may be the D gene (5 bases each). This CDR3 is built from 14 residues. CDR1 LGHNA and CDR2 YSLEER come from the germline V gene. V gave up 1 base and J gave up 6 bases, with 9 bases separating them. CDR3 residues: CASSQVRGAGELFF. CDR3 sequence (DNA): TGCGCCAGCAGCCAAGTTAGGGGAGCCGGGGAGCTGTTTTTT.

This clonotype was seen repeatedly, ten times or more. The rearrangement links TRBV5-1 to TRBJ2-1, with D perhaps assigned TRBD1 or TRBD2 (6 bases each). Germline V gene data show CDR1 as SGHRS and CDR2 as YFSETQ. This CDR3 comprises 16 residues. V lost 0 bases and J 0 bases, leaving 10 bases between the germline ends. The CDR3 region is CASSLDRGASYNEQFF. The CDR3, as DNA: TGCGCCAGCAGCTTGGATAGGGGGGCCTCCTACAATGAGCAGTTCTTC. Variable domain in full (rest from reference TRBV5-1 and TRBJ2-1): KAGVTQTPRYLIKTRGQQVTLSCSPISGHRSVSWYQQTPGQGLQFLFEYFSETQRNKGNFPGRFSGRQFSNSRSEMNVSTLELGDSALYLCASSLDRGASYNEQFFGPGTRLTVL.

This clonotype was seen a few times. CDR3 amino acids: CASSPGQGLAKNIQYF. CDR3 in DNA: TGCGCCAGCAGCCCGGGACAGGGATTAGCCAAAAACATTCAGTACTTC. The gene calls are TRBV5-1 and TRBJ2-4, with 9 bases that match TRBD1. In germline, CDR1 is SGHRS, CDR2 YFSETQ. The length of the CDR3 is 16 residues. The trim removed 4 bases at V and 0 bases at J, leaving 5 bases unmatched.

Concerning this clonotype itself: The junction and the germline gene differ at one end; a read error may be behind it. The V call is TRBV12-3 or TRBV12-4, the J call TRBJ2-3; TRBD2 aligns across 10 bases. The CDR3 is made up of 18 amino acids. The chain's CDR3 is CASCLAFLAGELTDTQYF. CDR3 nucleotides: TGTGCCAGCTGTTTAGCGTTCCTAGCGGGAGAGCTGACAGATACGCAGTATTTT.

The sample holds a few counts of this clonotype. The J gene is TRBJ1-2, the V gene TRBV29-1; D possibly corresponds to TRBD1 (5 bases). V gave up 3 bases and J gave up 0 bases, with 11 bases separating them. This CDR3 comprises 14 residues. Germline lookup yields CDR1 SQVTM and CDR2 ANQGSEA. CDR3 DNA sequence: TGCAGCGTTGAGGGGGGGAAAGCTAACTATGGCTACACCTTC. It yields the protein CSVEGGKANYGYTF.

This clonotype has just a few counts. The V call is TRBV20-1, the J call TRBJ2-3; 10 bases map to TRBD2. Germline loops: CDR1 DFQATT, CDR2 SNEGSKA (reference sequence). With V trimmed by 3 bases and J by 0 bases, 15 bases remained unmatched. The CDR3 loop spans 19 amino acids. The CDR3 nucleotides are TGCAGTGCTAGGAGTCTGGTAGCGGGAGGTACATCTAGCACAGATACGCAGTATTTT. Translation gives CSARSLVAGGTSSTDTQYF.

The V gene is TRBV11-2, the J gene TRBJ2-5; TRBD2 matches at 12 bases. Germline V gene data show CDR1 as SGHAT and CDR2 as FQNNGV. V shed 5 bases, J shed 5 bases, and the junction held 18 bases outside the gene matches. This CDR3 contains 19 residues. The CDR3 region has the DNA TGTGCCAGCAGCCGCTTCCCGACTAGCGGGAGAGGGGTTGGGGAGACCCAGTACTTC. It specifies CASSRFPTSGRGVGETQYF.

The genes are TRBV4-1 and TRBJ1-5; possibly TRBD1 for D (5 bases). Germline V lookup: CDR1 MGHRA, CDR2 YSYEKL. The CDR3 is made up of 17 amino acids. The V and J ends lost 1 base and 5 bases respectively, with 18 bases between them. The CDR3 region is CASSQGGAALRDQPQHF. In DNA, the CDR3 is TGCGCCAGCAGCCAAGGAGGGGCAGCACTAAGGGATCAGCCCCAGCATTTT.

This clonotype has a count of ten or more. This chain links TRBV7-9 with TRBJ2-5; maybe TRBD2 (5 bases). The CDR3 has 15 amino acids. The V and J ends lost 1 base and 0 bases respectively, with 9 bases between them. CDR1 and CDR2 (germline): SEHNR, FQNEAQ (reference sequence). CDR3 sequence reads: CASSLDGVYQETQYF. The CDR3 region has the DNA TGTGCCAGCAGCTTAGACGGGGTGTACCAAGAGACCCAGTACTTC.

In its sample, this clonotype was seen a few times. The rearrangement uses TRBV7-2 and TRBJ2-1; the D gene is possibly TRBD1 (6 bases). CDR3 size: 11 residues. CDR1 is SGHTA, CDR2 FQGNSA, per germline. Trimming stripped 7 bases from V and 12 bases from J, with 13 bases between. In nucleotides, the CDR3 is TGTGCCAGCACCCCCGACAGGAGGCAGTTCTTC. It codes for CASTPDRRQFF. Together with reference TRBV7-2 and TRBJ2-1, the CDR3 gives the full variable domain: GAGVSQSPSNKVTEKGKDVELRCDPISGHTALYWYRQSLGQGLEFLIYFQGNSAPDKSGLPSDRFSAERTGGSVSTLTIQRTQQEDSAVYLCASTPDRRQFFGPGTRLTVL.

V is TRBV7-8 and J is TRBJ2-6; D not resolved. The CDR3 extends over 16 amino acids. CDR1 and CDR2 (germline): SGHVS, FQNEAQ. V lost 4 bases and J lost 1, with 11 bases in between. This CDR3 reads CASSSQLRSGANVLTF. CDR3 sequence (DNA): TGTGCCAGCAGCTCACAACTTAGATCTGGGGCCAACGTCCTGACTTTC.

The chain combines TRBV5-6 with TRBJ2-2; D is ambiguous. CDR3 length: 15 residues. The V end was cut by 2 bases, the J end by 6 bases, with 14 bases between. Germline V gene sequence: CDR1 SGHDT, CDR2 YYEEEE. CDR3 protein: CASSLKQRLPGELFF. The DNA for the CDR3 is TGTGCCAGCAGCTTAAAACAACGATTGCCCGGGGAGCTGTTTTTT.

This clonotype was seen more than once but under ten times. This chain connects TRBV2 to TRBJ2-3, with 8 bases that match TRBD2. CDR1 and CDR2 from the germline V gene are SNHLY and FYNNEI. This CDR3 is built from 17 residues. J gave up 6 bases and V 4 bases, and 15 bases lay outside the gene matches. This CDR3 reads CASSGLGGGRPRDTQYF. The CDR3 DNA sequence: TGTGCCAGCAGTGGGTTGGGGGGCGGGAGGCCCCGGGATACGCAGTATTTT.

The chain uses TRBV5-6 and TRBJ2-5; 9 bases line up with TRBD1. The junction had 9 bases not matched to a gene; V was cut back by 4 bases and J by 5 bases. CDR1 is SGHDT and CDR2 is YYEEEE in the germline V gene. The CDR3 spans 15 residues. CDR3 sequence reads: CASSPVTGGEETQYF. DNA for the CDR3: TGTGCCAGCAGCCCTGTGACAGGGGGGGAGGAGACCCAGTACTTC.

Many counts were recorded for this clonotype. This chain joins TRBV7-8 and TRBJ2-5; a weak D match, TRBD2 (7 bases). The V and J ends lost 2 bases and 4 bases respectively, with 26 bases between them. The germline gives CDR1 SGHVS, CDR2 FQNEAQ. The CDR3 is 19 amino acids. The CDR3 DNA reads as TGTGCCAGCAGCTTATATCGGGGGGCCGCGGGAGTGCGAGGAGAGACCCAGTACTTC. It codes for CASSLYRGAAGVRGETQYF.

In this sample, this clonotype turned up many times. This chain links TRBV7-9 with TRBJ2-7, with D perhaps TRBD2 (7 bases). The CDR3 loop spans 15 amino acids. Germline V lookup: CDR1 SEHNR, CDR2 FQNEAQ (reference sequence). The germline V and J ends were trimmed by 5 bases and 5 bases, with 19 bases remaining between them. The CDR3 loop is CASSGGGSPVNEQYF. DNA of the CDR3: TGTGCCAGCAGCGGGGGCGGGAGCCCCGTGAACGAGCAGTACTTC.

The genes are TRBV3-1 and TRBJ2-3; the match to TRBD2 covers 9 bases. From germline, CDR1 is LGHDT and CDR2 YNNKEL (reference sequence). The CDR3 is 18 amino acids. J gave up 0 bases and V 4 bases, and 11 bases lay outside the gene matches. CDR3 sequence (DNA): TGTGCCAGCAGCCCCGGGACTAGCCGAAGATTTAGCACAGATACGCAGTATTTT. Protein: CASSPGTSRRFSTDTQYF.